The clone carrying this TCR beta chain has just a few counts. Its antigen is not known. A sample-barcoded 5' primer and a J-beta primer mix were used in a second PCR of about 7 to 12 cycles. A single record per CDR3 protein comes from TCRdb applying MiXCR to the 5' RACE reads. The table includes about 1.4 million distinct CDR3 sequences, approximately 59% detected once. This entry is derived from a study of blood T cells in healthy people across ages. General observations from the study: Reliance upon unsorted PBMCs precluded definitive naive versus antigen-experienced comparison.

The J segment lost 0 bases and the V segment lost 4 bases, leaving 8 bases of the junction unmatched. This CDR3 region has 18 residues. Germline V gene sequence: CDR1 ENHRY, CDR2 SYGVKD. Every sample gave at least 5 micrograms of total RNA when it was extracted. The J gene is TRBJ2-6, the V gene TRBV10-3; 8 nucleotides align to TRBD1. The origin of this receptor is a man between 18 and 35 years old in good health. Specimen: blood. CDR3 region: CAISAGTGDSSGANVLTF. CDR3 nucleotides: TGTGCCATCAGTGCCGGGACAGGCGACTCCTCTGGGGCCAACGTCCTGACTTTC.